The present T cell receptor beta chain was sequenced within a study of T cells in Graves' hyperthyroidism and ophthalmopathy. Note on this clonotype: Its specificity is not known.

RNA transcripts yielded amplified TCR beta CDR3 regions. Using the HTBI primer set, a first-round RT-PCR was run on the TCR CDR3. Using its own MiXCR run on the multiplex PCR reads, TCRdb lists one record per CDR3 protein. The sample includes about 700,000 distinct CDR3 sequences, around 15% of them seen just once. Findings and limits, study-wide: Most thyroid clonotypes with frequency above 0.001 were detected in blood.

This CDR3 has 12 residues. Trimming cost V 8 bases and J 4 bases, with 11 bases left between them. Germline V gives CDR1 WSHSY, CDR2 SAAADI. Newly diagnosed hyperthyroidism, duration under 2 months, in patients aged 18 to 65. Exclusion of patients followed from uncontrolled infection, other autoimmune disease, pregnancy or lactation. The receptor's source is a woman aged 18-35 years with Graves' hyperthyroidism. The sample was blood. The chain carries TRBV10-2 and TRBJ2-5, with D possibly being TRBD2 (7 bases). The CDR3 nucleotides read TGCGCCAGCGGGGGGGGGCCAGAGACCCAGTACTTC. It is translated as CASGGGPETQYF.